Listed below are T cell receptor beta chains from one sample, sequenced in a study of blood T cell repertoires in COVID-19. Assay: immunoSEQ multiplex PCR; the TCRdb copy retains only in-frame clones and omits some. The table records roughly 200,000 clones, over 80% of them present only once. The source material was PBMCs or T cells enriched from blood (not recorded which). The receptors stem from a young man who had recovered from COVID-19. CDR3s include the opening cysteine and the closing phenylalanine or tryptophan. A D gene is named only where the DNA matches it firmly. Expanded clones are given a class, and other clones once, few, many or no size at all.

J | V | D | size | CDR3 | DNA
TRBJ2-1 | TRBV19 | TRBD1 | - | CASSPWFGTGVFDEQFF | TGTGCCAGTAGCCCCTGGTTCGGGACAGGAGTTTTTGATGAGCAGTTCTTC
TRBJ1-1 | TRBV6-5 | TRBD1 | - | CASSWGQGVNTEAFF | TGTGCCAGCAGTTGGGGACAGGGAGTGAACACTGAAGCTTTCTTT
TRBJ2-7 | TRBV30 | TRBD1 | - | CAWSAGTGGHEQYF | TGTGCCTGGAGTGCCGGGACAGGGGGCCACGAGCAGTACTTC
TRBJ1-6 | TRBV3-1/TRBV3-2 | TRBD1 | few | CASSQAGGQGHNSPLHF | TGTGCCAGCAGCCAAGCCGGGGGACAGGGTCACAATTCACCCCTCCACTTT
TRBJ1-1 | TRBV2 | TRBD1 | - | CASSEPRGQALTAEAFF | TGTGCCAGCAGTGAACCGAGGGGACAGGCACTAACGGCTGAAGCTTTCTTT
TRBJ2-7 | TRBV13 | TRBD2 | - | CASSLGRLAGNKKTYEQYF | TGTGCCAGCAGCTTAGGCCGACTAGCGGGAAATAAAAAAACCTACGAGCAGTACTTC
TRBJ2-7 | TRBV6-5 | - | - | CASTKPGRSYEQYF | TGTGCCAGCACCAAGCCCGGCCGGAGCTACGAGCAGTACTTC
TRBJ2-1 | TRBV7-7 | - | - | CASSPQPGGLSYNEQFF | TGTGCCAGCAGCCCACAACCAGGGGGACTTTCCTACAATGAGCAGTTCTTC
TRBJ2-3 | TRBV9 | - | - | CASSGAPGADTQYF | TGTGCCAGCAGCGGAGCCCCTGGGGCGGACACGCAGTATTTT
TRBJ2-5 | TRBV3-1/TRBV3-2 | TRBD2 | once | CASSQDRYGGAETQYF | TGTGCCAGCAGCCAAGATCGTTACGGGGGGGCAGAGACCCAGTACTTC
TRBJ2-7 | TRBV6-5 | - | - | CASSYGLQDVEQYF | TGTGCCAGCAGTTACGGACTACAGGATGTCGAGCAGTACTTC